This is a list of T cell receptor beta chains from one sample in a study of response to subunit inactivated influenza vaccine. TCRdb re-derived calls from the RT-PCR reads in MiXCR, one entry per CDR3 protein. The table lists 550,000 to 800,000 distinct CDR3 sequences, around 14% of them singletons. Source: PBMCs from blood, taken 11 to 12 days after vaccination. These receptors were collected from a man aged 50 to 59 who received an inactivated influenza vaccine. The CDR3 runs from the conserved cysteine through the conserved F or W. D genes are given only for firm matches. A row's size may be missing; if present it is once, few, many or a size class.

v_call	j_call	d_call	clone_size	cdr3_aa	cdr3_nt
TRBV29-1	TRBJ2-3	TRBD2	.	CSVDISGRAYTQYF	TGCAGCGTTGACATCAGCGGGAGAGCCTATACGCAGTATTTT
TRBV12-3/TRBV12-4	TRBJ1-2	.	.	CASSFSPRNLYGYTF	TGTGCCAGCAGTTTCTCGCCCAGAAACCTCTATGGCTACACCTTC
TRBV6-5	TRBJ2-5	.	.	CASSYLSARGTQYF	TGTGCCAGCAGTTACTTGTCCGCCCGAGGGACCCAGTACTTC
TRBV4-2	TRBJ2-7	.	few	CASSPGQPSYEQYF	TGTGCCAGCAGCCCCGGACAGCCCTCCTACGAGCAGTACTTC
TRBV12-3/TRBV12-4	TRBJ1-6	.	few	CASSSVYPSPLHF	TGTGCCAGCAGTTCCGTCTATCCGTCACCCCTCCACTTT
TRBV6-2/TRBV6-3	TRBJ2-5	TRBD1	many	CASTNPYRGRETQYF	TGTGCCAGCACGAACCCCTACAGGGGCCGGGAGACCCAGTACTTC
TRBV29-1	TRBJ1-2	.	few	CSVEDTNYGYTF	TGCAGCGTGGAGGATACTAACTATGGCTACACCTTC
TRBV10-3	TRBJ2-7	TRBD1	.	CAISDGQGRPYEQYF	TGTGCCATCAGTGACGGACAGGGAAGGCCCTACGAGCAGTACTTC
TRBV29-1	TRBJ2-1	TRBD1	few	CSSGGAYNEQFF	TGCAGCTCAGGGGGCGCCTACAATGAGCAGTTCTTC
TRBV5-1	TRBJ2-1	.	.	CASSFGIWGNEQFF	TGCGCCAGCAGCTTCGGTATCTGGGGCAATGAGCAGTTCTTC
TRBV3-1	TRBJ1-1	.	many	CASSQGRQNTEAFF	TGTGCCAGCAGCCAAGGACGGCAGAACACTGAAGCTTTCTTT
TRBV20-1	TRBJ2-1	TRBD2	few	CSASLPGLAPYNEQFF	TGCAGTGCTAGTCTTCCGGGACTAGCCCCTTACAATGAGCAGTTCTTC
TRBV7-9	TRBJ2-7	TRBD1	few	CASSSRDSISYEQYF	TGTGCCAGCAGCTCACGGGACAGCATCTCCTACGAGCAGTACTTC
TRBV20-1	TRBJ2-7	.	.	CSARDGGYSYEQYF	TGCAGTGCTAGAGACGGGGGTTACTCCTACGAGCAGTACTTC
TRBV20-1	TRBJ2-7	.	.	CSARNFLTGAEQYF	TGCAGTGCTAGAAATTTCCTAACTGGGGCCGAGCAGTACTTC
TRBV12-3/TRBV12-4	TRBJ1-1	TRBD1	many	CASSLAGTADEAFF	TGTGCCAGCAGTTTAGCCGGGACAGCCGATGAAGCTTTCTTT
TRBV27	TRBJ2-1	TRBD2	few	CASSLLTTSGSYEQFF	TGTGCCAGCAGTTTATTGACCACTAGCGGGAGCTATGAGCAGTTCTTC
TRBV9	TRBJ1-2	.	many	CASSPTVSYGYTF	TGTGCCAGCAGCCCCACCGTAAGCTATGGCTACACCTTC
TRBV4-3	TRBJ1-2	TRBD1	.	CASSQDHRGDYGYTF	TGCGCCAGCAGCCAGGACCACAGGGGAGACTATGGCTACACCTTC
TRBV12-3/TRBV12-4	TRBJ1-4	.	many	CASRPRDRQREKLFF	TGTGCCAGCAGACCCAGGGACCGTCAGCGTGAAAAACTGTTTTTT
TRBV5-4	TRBJ2-1	TRBD2	.	CASSSGGASNEQFF	TGTGCCAGCAGCTCGGGGGGGGCATCCAATGAGCAGTTCTTC
TRBV20-1	TRBJ2-7	TRBD2	few	CSASIAGGLYEQYF	TGCAGTGCTAGCATAGCGGGAGGTTTGTACGAGCAGTACTTC
TRBV12-3/TRBV12-4	TRBJ2-3	.	.	CASNSDPPDTQYF	TGTGCCAGCAACTCAGACCCACCGGATACGCAGTATTTT
TRBV4-3	TRBJ1-1	TRBD1	few	CASSLNPTGTGAVNTEAFF	TGCGCCAGCAGCCTCAATCCTACCGGGACAGGGGCAGTCAACACTGAAGCTTTCTTT